This T cell receptor (beta chain) was captured in a study of blood T cell repertoires in COVID-19. Study information: Samples representing acute and convalescent COVID-19 were sourced from the United States, Italy and Spain. In each case, the material was cDNA or gDNA derived from T cells, B-cell-depleted T cells, or PBMCs.

Methods used by the authors: Nucleated cell counts were estimated from reference gene primer amplification. Measured with immunoSEQ multiplex PCR; TCRdb has only the in-frame clones, and not every one. V and J calls and clone size are copied from that table; D and trimming were computed from the DNA. The profile covers about 100,000 clones, with roughly 84% appearing a single time and approximately 7.3% taken by the ten largest. The germline gives CDR1 SGHRS, CDR2 YFSETQ. V dropped 3 bases and J dropped 3; count of bases not matched to a gene: 8. This CDR3 is built from 16 residues. The sequence came from a young man in a cohort sampled during active COVID-19. Sequencing used peripheral blood. The gene calls are TRBV5-1 and TRBJ1-2; TRBD1 agrees at 10 bases. The chain's CDR3 is CASSSPRTGGDYGYTF. In DNA form, the CDR3 reads TGCGCCAGCAGCTCACCCCGGACAGGGGGTGACTATGGCTACACCTTC. The full variable domain, with the rest looked up from reference TRBV5-1 and TRBJ1-2, is KAGVTQTPRYLIKTRGQQVTLSCSPISGHRSVSWYQQTPGQGLQFLFEYFSETQRNKGNFPGRFSGRQFSNSRSEMNVSTLELGDSALYLCASSSPRTGGDYGYTFGSGTRLTVV.